The 6 T cell receptor beta chains presented below share a single source sample, sequenced in a study of T cell responses to AZD1222 COVID-19 vaccine. Libraries were prepared by immunoSEQ multiplex PCR; TCRdb keeps only in-frame clonotypes and omits some of them. The sample yields around 100,000 clones, around nine tenths seen once. Source: peripheral blood, taken on day 0 of AZD1222 vaccination. The receptors were sampled from an adult in good health.

The chain couples TRBV6-2 or TRBV6-3 to TRBJ2-1; 9 bases match TRBD1. This CDR3 is 12 amino acids long. The ends lost 5 bases at V and 15 bases at J; junction bases unmatched: 8. The germline CDR1 and CDR2 sequences are MNHEY and SVGEGT. Written as DNA, the CDR3 is TGTGCCAGCAGTACCCGGGACAGGGAACCGTTCTTC. Amino acid sequence: CASSTRDREPFF.

This sequence joins TRBV28 and TRBJ1-2; D unresolved. Germline V CDR1 and CDR2: MDHEN, SYDVKM. The CDR3 runs 13 residues. The ends were cut back, 10 bases at V and 6 bases at J, with 18 bases in the middle. The chain's CDR3 is CATAGGFRDGYTF. The CDR3 DNA reads as TGTGCCACGGCGGGCGGGTTTCGAGATGGCTACACCTTC.

The table lists this clone with a count of one. The junction does not match germline at one end; this may be a read error. This chain uses TRBV2 with TRBJ2-3, with a tentative D call TRBD2 (5 bases). The CDR3 has 15 residues. Germline assignment: CDR1 SNHLY and CDR2 FYNNEI. The CDR3 protein is CASSKAELPTDTQYF. DNA of the CDR3: TGTGCCAGCAGTAAAGCGGAACTACCGACAGATACGCAGTATTTT.

The chain carries TRBV29-1 and TRBJ2-2; D not resolved. V was clipped by 5 bases and J by 4 bases, with 20 bases between them. Germline assignment: CDR1 SQVTM and CDR2 ANQGSEA. The CDR3 is 16 amino acids. CDR3 sequence (DNA): TGCAGCGTTCAACAACCGGGCCAAGAACCCACCGGGGAGCTGTTTTTT. This translates into CSVQQPGQEPTGELFF.

CDR3 nucleotides: TGCGCCAGAGAATACAGGGATAACTATGGCTACACCTTC. The encoded protein is CAREYRDNYGYTF. The chain is built from TRBV5-1 and TRBJ1-2, with a weak D call TRBD1 (6 bases). The CDR3 has 13 residues. In germline, CDR1 is SGHRS, CDR2 YFSETQ. The germline V and J ends were trimmed by 8 bases and 1 base, with 12 bases remaining between them.

In DNA, the CDR3 is TGTGCCAGCAGTGGAGACATCTCTGGAAACACCATATATTTT. Amino acids: CASSGDISGNTIYF. This rearrangement joins TRBV6-2 or TRBV6-3 to TRBJ1-3; unclear D gene. The CDR3 runs 14 residues. Trimming took 5 bases from V and 0 from J, leaving 8 bases between them. Germline CDR1 reads MNHEY; CDR2 reads SVGEGT.